A selection of T cell receptor beta chains follows, all from one sample in a study of identical twins. TCRdb called the 5' RACE reads again in MiXCR, with one record for every CDR3 protein. This table has some 460,000 distinct CDR3 sequences, 12% to 15% appearing once. The sample was also linked to a second study, of yellow fever vaccine responses in identical twins.

Sequencing input: CD4+ T cells sorted from blood. These receptors originate from a woman between 18 and 30 years old in good health. CDR3s include the opening cysteine and the closing phenylalanine or tryptophan. A D gene is named only where the DNA matches it firmly. Some rows have no size entry. The others give once, few or many, or a class for an expanded clone.

. | many | TRBJ2-3 | TRBV7-8 | CASSLKGGTDTQYF | TGTGCCAGCAGCTTAAAGGGAGGCACAGATACGCAGTATTTT
. | . | TRBJ2-3 | TRBV29-1 | CSVVGREWADTQYF | TGCAGCGTTGTAGGGCGGGAATGGGCAGATACGCAGTATTTT
. | few | TRBJ2-5 | TRBV10-1 | CASSKGRHQETQYF | TGCGCCAGCAGCAAAGGGCGCCACCAAGAGACCCAGTACTTC
. | few | TRBJ2-1 | TRBV7-9 | CASSKTGGGYNEQFF | TGTGCCAGCAGCAAAACAGGAGGAGGGTACAATGAGCAGTTCTTC
TRBD2 | few | TRBJ2-1 | TRBV7-2 | CASSTPSGSYNEQFF | TGTGCCAGCAGCACCCCTAGCGGGAGCTACAATGAGCAGTTCTTC
TRBD1 | . | TRBJ2-7 | TRBV29-1 | CSVEGTQGARDEQYF | TGCAGCGTTGAGGGGACACAGGGGGCGCGGGACGAGCAGTACTTC
. | . | TRBJ2-1 | TRBV20-1 | CSARDQSSGPSRSYNEQFF | TGCAGTGCTAGAGATCAAAGTAGTGGACCCAGCCGCTCCTACAATGAGCAGTTCTTC
. | few | TRBJ2-3 | TRBV21-1 | CASSKEWDYRTDTQYF | TGTGCCAGCAGCAAAGAATGGGACTACCGCACAGATACGCAGTATTTT
TRBD2 | . | TRBJ2-7 | TRBV12-3/TRBV12-4 | CASSSRGSGSSYEQYF | TGTGCCAGCAGTTCCCGGGGTAGCGGGAGCTCCTACGAGCAGTACTTC
TRBD1 | . | TRBJ2-3 | TRBV5-5 | CASSLGRLGQGYTDTQYF | TGTGCCAGCAGCTTGGGGCGTCTGGGACAGGGATACACAGATACGCAGTATTTT
TRBD1 | . | TRBJ2-1 | TRBV2 | CASKQGINEQFF | TGTGCCAGTAAACAGGGGATCAATGAGCAGTTCTTC
TRBD1 | . | TRBJ1-3 | TRBV6-1 | CASRGQGAGNTIYF | TGTGCCAGCAGAGGACAGGGGGCTGGAAACACCATATATTTT
. | . | TRBJ1-6 | TRBV4-2 | CASSTPAGANSPLHF | TGTGCAAGCAGCACCCCTGCCGGGGCAAATTCACCCCTCCACTTT
. | few | TRBJ1-2 | TRBV2 | CASSEVGYGYTF | TGTGCCAGCAGTGAAGTCGGCTATGGCTACACCTTC
. | . | TRBJ1-4 | TRBV20-1 | CSARSAADRNEKLFF | TGCAGTGCCAGGTCTGCGGCAGACAGAAACGAAAAACTGTTTTTT
. | few | TRBJ2-2 | TRBV5-1 | CASSLVRDTGELFF | TGCGCCAGCAGCTTGGTCAGGGACACCGGGGAGCTGTTTTTT
. | many | TRBJ2-7 | TRBV15 | CATSSHGRGYEQYF | TGTGCCACCAGCAGCCATGGTAGAGGCTACGAGCAGTACTTC
. | . | TRBJ1-1 | TRBV7-3 | CASGLGMGFMNTEAFF | TGTGCCAGCGGGCTGGGGATGGGGTTCATGAACACTGAAGCTTTCTTT
TRBD2 | . | TRBJ2-7 | TRBV5-6 | CASSHPSGGYEQYF | TGTGCCAGCAGCCACCCTAGCGGGGGCTACGAGCAGTACTTC
. | many | TRBJ2-3 | TRBV7-2 | CASSLIGGPDTQYF | TGTGCCAGCAGCCTAATTGGGGGTCCAGATACGCAGTATTTT
TRBD1 | . | TRBJ2-7 | TRBV20-1 | CSARAPGQGAEQYF | TGCAGTGCTAGAGCCCCGGGACAGGGGGCCGAGCAGTACTTC
. | . | TRBJ2-3 | TRBV5-1 | CASSFPRGEVDTQYF | TGCGCCAGCAGCTTCCCCAGAGGGGAAGTAGATACGCAGTATTTT
. | few | TRBJ2-7 | TRBV6-1 | CASRTSDRYEQYF | TGTGCCAGCAGGACCAGCGACCGGTACGAGCAGTACTTC
. | . | TRBJ2-2 | TRBV12-3/TRBV12-4 | CASSGEGVGTGELFF | TGTGCCAGCAGTGGAGAGGGGGTAGGCACCGGGGAGCTGTTTTTT
TRBD1 | . | TRBJ2-2 | TRBV20-1 | CSAQGATGELFF | TGCAGTGCACAGGGGGCGACCGGGGAGCTGTTTTTT
. | . | TRBJ1-2 | TRBV18 | CASSPKQDYGYTF | TGTGCCAGCTCACCAAAACAGGACTATGGCTACACCTTC
. | . | TRBJ1-2 | TRBV6-5 | CASSYEGTYGYTF | TGTGCCAGCAGTTACGAAGGGACATATGGCTACACCTTC
. | few | TRBJ2-4 | TRBV11-2 | CASSQNLIAKNIQYF | TGTGCCAGCAGCCAGAATCTGATAGCCAAAAACATTCAGTACTTC
TRBD1 | few | TRBJ2-7 | TRBV19 | CASSLTGASEQYF | TGTGCCAGTAGCCTGACAGGGGCCTCCGAGCAGTACTTC
TRBD1 | few | TRBJ2-3 | TRBV7-2 | CASSLTGTGASDTQYF | TGTGCCAGCAGCTTAACCGGGACAGGGGCGTCAGATACGCAGTATTTT
. | . | TRBJ2-7 | TRBV5-1 | CASSTLQGPNEQYF | TGCGCCAGCAGCACTCTACAGGGACCCAACGAGCAGTACTTC
. | . | TRBJ2-7 | TRBV4-2 | CASSQDLGTRLEQYF | TGTGCCAGCAGCCAAGATCTGGGCACACGTCTCGAGCAGTACTTC
TRBD1 | once | TRBJ2-7 | TRBV20-1 | CSARAFLRDRDEQYF | TGCAGTGCTAGAGCCTTCCTCCGGGACAGGGACGAGCAGTACTTC
TRBD2 | few | TRBJ2-1 | TRBV27 | CASRSSGGASRNEQFF | TGTGCCAGCAGATCTAGCGGGGGGGCCAGTCGAAATGAGCAGTTCTTC
. | . | TRBJ2-2 | TRBV6-5 | CASSYSTDFRGTGELFF | TGTGCCAGCAGTTACTCAACCGACTTTCGCGGAACCGGGGAGCTGTTTTTT
TRBD2 | . | TRBJ2-1 | TRBV28 | CASSAGGPSSYNEQFF | TGTGCCAGCAGCGCGGGGGGCCCAAGCTCCTACAATGAGCAGTTCTTC
. | few | TRBJ1-1 | TRBV5-1 | CASSGGTLVNTEAFF | TGCGCCAGCAGCGGAGGGACACTGGTGAACACTGAAGCTTTCTTT
TRBD2 | . | TRBJ2-7 | TRBV5-1 | CASSLLLTSGTVPYEQYF | TGCGCCAGCAGCTTGTTGCTGACTAGCGGCACGGTCCCCTACGAGCAGTACTTC
TRBD2 | few | TRBJ2-1 | TRBV20-1 | CSALPGLARGEQFF | TGCAGTGCCCTTCCGGGACTAGCCAGGGGAGAGCAGTTCTTC
. | . | TRBJ2-7 | TRBV7-2 | CASSLDPWGYEQYF | TGTGCCAGCAGCTTAGATCCGTGGGGCTACGAGCAGTACTTC
TRBD2 | . | TRBJ2-5 | TRBV12-3/TRBV12-4 | CASSLSSGTRETQYF | TGCGCCAGCAGTTTATCTAGCGGGACACGGGAGACCCAGTACTTC
TRBD2 | . | TRBJ2-1 | TRBV7-9 | CASSLSVIAGAYNEQFF | TGTGCCAGCAGCTTATCGGTGATAGCGGGAGCCTACAATGAGCAGTTCTTC
TRBD2 | . | TRBJ2-7 | TRBV20-1 | CSAVLAGVIYEQYF | TGCAGTGCAGTCCTCGCGGGAGTTATCTACGAGCAGTACTTC
TRBD1 | . | TRBJ2-5 | TRBV27 | CASSPEQGQKTQYF | TGTGCCAGCAGCCCTGAACAGGGGCAGAAGACCCAGTACTTC
. | few | TRBJ2-5 | TRBV7-2 | CASSLRRLETQYF | TGTGCCAGCAGCTTACGGCGGCTGGAGACCCAGTACTTC
. | few | TRBJ1-6 | TRBV5-1 | CASSATGVSYNSPLHF | TGCGCCAGCAGCGCGACAGGCGTCTCCTATAATTCACCCCTCCACTTT
TRBD2 | few | TRBJ2-5 | TRBV5-6 | CASSSTTRGGRARETQYF | TGTGCCAGCAGCTCTACAACTAGAGGCGGGAGGGCGAGGGAGACCCAGTACTTC
. | many | TRBJ1-5 | TRBV7-9 | CASSLSVSNQPQHF | TGTGCCAGCAGCTTATCGGTTAGCAATCAGCCCCAGCATTTT
. | few | TRBJ2-5 | TRBV30 | CAWSGVETQYF | TGTGCCTGGAGTGGGGTGGAGACCCAGTACTTC
. | . | TRBJ2-1 | TRBV6-2/TRBV6-3 | CASSRLEVEQFF | TGTGCCAGCAGCCGGCTAGAGGTTGAGCAGTTCTTC
. | . | TRBJ2-4 | TRBV7-2 | CASSRAFGNIQYF | TGTGCCAGCAGCCGAGCGTTCGGAAACATTCAGTACTTC
. | . | TRBJ2-5 | TRBV5-6 | CASSKDGPRQETQYF | TGTGCCAGCAGCAAGGACGGACCACGCCAAGAGACCCAGTACTTC
TRBD1 | . | TRBJ2-7 | TRBV6-2/TRBV6-3 | CASSQYLDRNEQYF | TGTGCCAGCAGTCAATACTTGGACAGGAACGAGCAGTACTTC
. | . | TRBJ2-7 | TRBV21-1 | CASSTRTGFLYEQYF | TGTGCCAGCAGCACCAGGACAGGGTTTCTCTACGAGCAGTACTTC
. | . | TRBJ2-3 | TRBV29-1 | CSVEGSRKGSTDTQYF | TGCAGCGTTGAAGGGAGCCGTAAGGGGAGCACAGATACGCAGTATTTT
. | . | TRBJ2-1 | TRBV4-3 | CASSQVSPAMADEQFF | TGCGCCAGCAGCCAAGTGAGCCCAGCGATGGCGGATGAGCAGTTCTTC
TRBD2 | . | TRBJ2-3 | TRBV24-1 | CATSDPRGTSGIDTQYF | TGTGCCACCAGTGACCCCCGCGGGACTAGCGGGATTGATACGCAGTATTTT